The sequence of this T cell receptor beta chain was determined in a study of blood T cell repertoires in COVID-19. Across the whole study: The United States, Italy and Spain supplied acute and convalescent COVID-19 samples. From T cells, B-cell-depleted T cells, or PBMCs came the material, which was cDNA or gDNA.

The CDR3 is 14 residues long. Germline-derived CDR1 and CDR2 are MNHEY and SVGAGI. V was clipped by 8 bases and J by 4 bases; unmatched bases: 5. In the authors' methods: Amplifying reference gene primers gave estimates of nucleated cell counts. Profiling relied on immunoSEQ multiplex PCR, and the TCRdb table lists in-frame clones only, not all of them. The V and J calls and clone size are taken from that table; D and trimming were inferred from the DNA. The profile shows 150,000 to 160,000 clones, nearly 80% of them singletons. J is TRBJ1-5 and V is TRBV6-5; TRBD1 agrees at 10 bases. The sequence derives from a man of 80 years or more with acute or convalescent COVID-19. Sequenced sample: peripheral blood. The CDR3 protein is CASCGTGVNQPQHF. CDR3 in DNA: TGTGCCAGCTGCGGGACAGGGGTTAATCAGCCCCAGCATTTT.